This is a list of T cell receptor beta chains from one sample in a study of beta chain features in type 1 diabetes. The table came from immunoSEQ multiplex PCR; TCRdb's copy has only in-frame clones and leaves some out. The sample has about 190,000 clones, approximately 7.8% seen once. Material: central memory CD4+ T cells from blood. All receptors derive from a woman in her thirties or forties with type 1 diabetes. The CDR3 runs from the conserved cysteine through the conserved F or W. The D gene is left open where the match is weak. Size values are once, few and many counts, or a class for expanded clones, and some rows have none.

j_gene,v_gene,abundance,d_gene,CDR3nt,CDR3aa
TRBJ2-7,TRBV6-5,.,.,TGTGCCAGCAGTTACGACACCTCAAGCTCCTACGAGCAGTACTTC,CASSYDTSSSYEQYF
TRBJ1-1,TRBV19,few,.,TGTGCCAGTAGTACACAGATGAACACTGAAGCTTTCTTT,CASSTQMNTEAFF
TRBJ2-6,TRBV4-2,many,TRBD1,TGTGCCAGCAGCCAAGAAGAAGGACAGGGGAGCCCTGGGGCCAACGTCCTGACTTTC,CASSQEEGQGSPGANVLTF
TRBJ1-2,TRBV5-1,few,.,TGCGCCAGCAGCTTGGCTCTAAGCGGGCCTTATGGCTACACCTTC,CASSLALSGPYGYTF
TRBJ1-2,TRBV29-1,few,.,TGCAGCGCCTGGGACACTAAGGAAGGCTATGGCTACACCTTC,CSAWDTKEGYGYTF
TRBJ1-1,TRBV27,few,.,TGTGCCAGCAGTACACTATTAGGGGAAACCGCTGAAGCTTTCTTT,CASSTLLGETAEAFF
TRBJ2-7,TRBV28,.,.,TGTGCCAGCAGGGCGGGAACCGGGCACTACGAGCAGTACTTC,CASRAGTGHYEQYF
TRBJ2-3,TRBV5-6,.,TRBD2,TGTGCCAGCAGCTTAGACGGACTAGCGGGGGGGACAGATACGCAGTATTTT,CASSLDGLAGGTDTQYF
TRBJ1-1,TRBV7-3,few,TRBD1,TGTGCCAGCAGCTCCCAGGGGGCTGGCACTGAAGCTTTCTTT,CASSSQGAGTEAFF
TRBJ2-3,TRBV9,.,.,TGTGCCAGCAGCGCCCAACCGGGTTCTAGCACAGATACGCAGTATTTT,CASSAQPGSSTDTQYF
TRBJ2-1,TRBV5-1,few,.,TGCGCCAGCAGGATCGGGACACCGTCCTACAATGAGCAGTTCTTC,CASRIGTPSYNEQFF
TRBJ2-5,TRBV7-8,.,.,TGTGCCAGCAGCGGACGCGGGGAGACCCAGTACTTC,CASSGRGETQYF
TRBJ1-1,TRBV27,.,.,TGTGCCAGCCGTAGAAACTTGAACACTGAAGCTTTCTTT,CASRRNLNTEAFF
TRBJ1-4,TRBV2,.,.,TGTGCCAGCGCGGATGAAAAACTGTTTTTT,CASADEKLFF
TRBJ2-1,TRBV4-3,many,.,TGCGCCAGCAGCCAAAAGCCGGACCGGCCGCAAAGGGGTGAGCAGTTCTTC,CASSQKPDRPQRGEQFF
TRBJ1-5,TRBV4-1,few,TRBD1,TGCGCCAGCAGCCAAGGGCTACCGCGGGACAGCAGTCAGCCCCAGCATTTT,CASSQGLPRDSSQPQHF
TRBJ2-1,TRBV7-2,.,.,TGTGCCAGCAGCCAACAAGTACAGCAGTTCTTC,CASSQQVQQFF
TRBJ2-6,TRBV19,many,.,TGTGCCAGTAGTATAGGTCGACAGTCCTCTGGGGCCAACGTCCTGACTTTC,CASSIGRQSSGANVLTF
TRBJ2-7,TRBV6-5,.,TRBD2,TGTGCCAGCGCGCTGATGACTAGCGCCTTCCACGAGCAGTACTTC,CASALMTSAFHEQYF
TRBJ2-3,TRBV5-1,few,.,TGCGCCAGCAGCTTGGCCGGGAAAGGCACAGATACGCAGTATTTT,CASSLAGKGTDTQYF
TRBJ2-1,TRBV7-9,.,.,TGTGCCAGCAGCACCCTCGGTGAGCAGTTCTTC,CASSTLGEQFF
TRBJ2-7,TRBV4-3,.,.,TGCGCCAGCAGCCAAGAGGGGACACCAGACTACGAGCAGTACTTC,CASSQEGTPDYEQYF
TRBJ2-7,TRBV7-2,.,TRBD1,TGTGCCAGCAGCCCTACAGCGGGACAGGGATACGAGCAGTACTTC,CASSPTAGQGYEQYF